These 13 T cell receptor beta chains were all obtained from the same sample, sequenced in a study of shared clonotypes between healthy human individuals. Only in-frame clones appear in the TCRdb table, and some are missing; sequencing was by immunoSEQ multiplex PCR. Of over 2 million clones in the sample, 85% to 95% were seen once. The sample was naive CD4+ T cells from PBMCs. Subset given: CD45RA+ positively selected. Receptors originate from a man between 18 and 29 years old in good health. Some clones in this sample may be carry-over from other donors' samples.

J is TRBJ1-1 and V is TRBV6-1; D is possibly TRBD1 (5 bases). This CDR3 comprises 14 residues. CDR1 and CDR2 from the germline V gene are MNHNS and SASEGT. Trimming stripped 7 bases from V and 4 bases from J, with 16 bases between. CDR3 protein: CASISGRAVTEAFF. The CDR3 DNA reads TGTGCCAGCATTAGTGGCAGGGCCGTCACTGAAGCTTTCTTT.

To note about this clone: The same CDR3 arises from other DNA sequences in this sample as well. The chain is built from TRBV20-1 and TRBJ2-3; a weak D match, TRBD1 (5 bases). The germline V gene has CDR1 DFQATT and CDR2 SNEGSKA (reference sequence). The CDR3 sequence is 11 residues long. V was shortened by 6 bases and J by 4 bases, with 8 bases between the two germline ends. This CDR3 reads CSAQGPDTQYF. The CDR3 DNA reads TGCAGTGCCCAGGGTCCAGATACGCAGTATTTT.

This clone was detected once. This CDR3 is CAISESLQGGARWYF. In nucleotides, the CDR3 is TGTGCCATCAGTGAGTCGCTACAGGGGGGAGCCCGGTGGTACTTC. The rearrangement uses TRBV10-3 and TRBJ2-7; 8 bases are shared with TRBD1. The germline gives CDR1 ENHRY, CDR2 SYGVKD. The length of the CDR3 is 15 residues. J was trimmed by 12 bases and V by 0 bases; bases with no gene match: 13.

DNA of the CDR3: TGTGCCAGCAAATTCACGGGGCAAGAGACCCAGTACTTC. Translated, it gives CASKFTGQETQYF. The rearrangement uses TRBV11-1 and TRBJ2-5; TRBD2 is a possible D gene (5 bases). The CDR3 is 13 residues long. Per the germline V gene, CDR1 is SGHAT and CDR2 is FQDESV (reference sequence). Trimming took off 7 bases at V and 2 bases at J, with 11 bases between the two ends.

The chain joins TRBV27 to TRBJ1-2; D is possibly TRBD1 (6 bases). The germline CDR1 and CDR2 sequences are MNHEY and SMNVEV (reference sequence). The CDR3 spans 13 residues. V was shortened by 4 bases and J by 8 bases, with 14 bases between the two germline ends. The CDR3 coding sequence is TGTGCCAGCAGTTCCGCGCAGGGGAAGGGCTACACCTTC. Residues: CASSSAQGKGYTF.

The chain combines TRBV6-6 with TRBJ1-2; D not certain. The V gene's germline CDR1 is MNHNY and CDR2 SVGAGI (reference sequence). V was shortened by 5 bases and J by 6 bases, with 7 bases between the two germline ends. The CDR3 covers 11 residues. The CDR3 DNA is TGTGCCAGCAGTCCCAAGGATGGCTACACCTTC. As protein: CASSPKDGYTF.

This clone was observed a single time. The V gene is TRBV15, the J gene TRBJ1-1, with D possibly matching TRBD1 (5 bases). This CDR3 is built from 13 residues. CDR1 and CDR2 from the germline V gene are LNHNV and YYDKDF (reference sequence). V shed 9 bases and J shed 1 base, with 12 bases lying between them. In DNA, the CDR3 is TGTGCCACGGGGGTGAAACCGAACACTGAAGCTTTCTTT. Amino acid sequence: CATGVKPNTEAFF.

The chain joins TRBV7-9 to TRBJ1-1; unclear D gene. The CDR3 has 14 residues. Trimming cost V 1 base and J 4 bases, with 10 bases left between them. Germline assignment: CDR1 SEHNR and CDR2 FQNEAQ (reference sequence). The CDR3, as DNA: TGTGCCAGCAGCTTAGGTGTCCGCACCACTGAAGCTTTCTTT. It yields the protein CASSLGVRTTEAFF.

The gene calls are TRBV6-5 and TRBJ2-4, with 10 positions matching TRBD1. There are 13 residues in the CDR3. Trimming removed 5 bases from V and 7 bases from J; junction bases left unmatched: 2. Germline CDR1 is MNHEY and CDR2 is SVGAGI. Here the CDR3 DNA reads TGTGCCAGCAGTGGGGGACAGGGGAACATTCAGTACTTC. Amino acid sequence: CASSGGQGNIQYF.

About this clone itself: The sample holds other DNA sequences that translate to the same CDR3. The V call is TRBV5-1, the J call TRBJ1-1, with 9 bases that match TRBD1. The CDR3 sequence is 14 residues long. Germline V CDR1 and CDR2: SGHRS, YFSETQ. J was trimmed by 5 bases and V by 2 bases; bases with no gene match: 4. CDR3 sequence (DNA): TGCGCCAGCAGCTTACAGGGGGCAGGGACTGAAGCTTTCTTT. It is translated as CASSLQGAGTEAFF.

The chain employs TRBV6-1 and TRBJ1-4; D remains unclear. The CDR3 contains 14 residues. Trimming left V 0 bases short and J 16 bases short, with 18 bases between. Germline CDR1 reads MNHNS; CDR2 reads SASEGT. The DNA of the CDR3 is TGTGCCAGCAGTGAAGCGTCTTGGCTCCCCGGGAAGTTTTTT. This encodes CASSEASWLPGKFF.

V is TRBV5-5 and J is TRBJ2-2; D not resolved. Trimming pared 4 bases from V and 7 bases from J, leaving 8 bases between. The length of the CDR3 is 12 residues. The germline V gene encodes CDR1 SGHKS and CDR2 YYEKEE (reference sequence). CDR3 DNA: TGTGCCAGCAGCCAAACGATCGGGGAGCTGTTTTTT. Protein: CASSQTIGELFF.

This chain uses TRBV2 with TRBJ2-5; D may be TRBD1 (6 bases). Germline V gene lookup returns CDR1 SNHLY and CDR2 FYNNEI. V lost 5 bases and J lost 5, with 15 bases in between. This CDR3 is 14 amino acids long. In DNA, the CDR3 is TGTGCCAGCAGTTTAGACAGGTACTGGGAGACCCAGTACTTC. Its protein is CASSLDRYWETQYF.